The 14 T cell receptor beta chains presented below share a single source sample, sequenced in a study of graft-versus-host responses after intestinal transplantation. Their recognized antigens are unknown. Produced via immunoSEQ multiplex PCR; TCRdb's table is partial and in-frame only. The profile shows around 97,000 clones, 90% to 95% of them singletons. Sequencing used unstimulated CD4+ T cells sorted from spleen or lymph node cells, obtained before transplant. These receptors all come from a human donor who was the organ donor for an intestinal transplant.

This clone was seen only once. The rearrangement uses TRBV19 and TRBJ1-5, with D unresolved. The CDR3 is 15 residues long. Germline V gene lookup returns CDR1 LNHDA and CDR2 SQIVND (reference sequence). V lost 1 base and J 5 bases, leaving 12 bases between the germline ends. CDR3 bases: TGTGCCAGTAGTATAGTAGGCCAGGCGTATCAGCCCCAGCATTTT. This gives the protein CASSIVGQAYQPQHF.

This clone occurred once. The chain is built from TRBV10-3 and TRBJ2-3; TRBD2 aligns across 7 bases. Germline V lookup: CDR1 ENHRY, CDR2 SYGVKD. The CDR3 length is 13 residues. V dropped 10 bases and J dropped 1; count of bases not matched to a gene: 5. The DNA for the CDR3 is TGTGCCACCCGGGACTACCGCACAGATACGCAGTATTTT. This encodes CATRDYRTDTQYF.

The gene calls are TRBV11-3 and TRBJ2-3, with no clear D. The V and J ends lost 0 bases and 5 bases respectively, with 18 bases between them. There are 17 residues in the CDR3. Germline CDR1 SGHNT, CDR2 YENEEA. CDR3 sequence reads: CASSLDTSGVGLDTQYF. The CDR3 region has the DNA TGTGCCAGCAGCTTAGATACATCGGGTGTTGGGTTAGATACGCAGTATTTT.

V is TRBV18 and J is TRBJ2-2; 8 nucleotides agree with TRBD2. Per germline, CDR1 KGHSH and CDR2 LQKENI. The V and J ends lost 3 bases and 4 bases, in that order; junction bases with no gene match: 1. The CDR3 has 14 amino acids. The CDR3 DNA is TGTGCCAGCTCACCGCTAGCGGGCACCGGGGAGCTGTTTTTT. The encoded protein is CASSPLAGTGELFF.

The chain links TRBV19 to TRBJ1-4, with D tentatively TRBD1 (6 bases). Germline CDR1 LNHDA, CDR2 SQIVND (reference sequence). This CDR3 region has 15 residues. V shed 5 bases and J shed 4 bases, with 14 bases lying between them. Here the CDR3 reads CASSPQDSSNEKLFF. Written as DNA, the CDR3 is TGTGCCAGTAGTCCCCAGGACAGCAGTAATGAAAAACTGTTTTTT.

The rearrangement uses TRBV5-1 and TRBJ2-3; possible D gene TRBD1, 6 bases. V was trimmed by 0 bases and J by 4 bases, leaving 6 bases between them. CDR3 length equals 13 residues. The germline V gene has CDR1 SGHRS and CDR2 YFSETQ. CDR3 residues: CASSLGGPDTQYF. In DNA form, the CDR3 reads TGCGCCAGCAGCTTGGGGGGGCCAGATACGCAGTATTTT.

The chain recombines TRBV28 with TRBJ2-1; TRBD1 matches 7 bases. Per germline, CDR1 MDHEN and CDR2 SYDVKM. The V gene end was trimmed by 3 bases and the J gene end by 12 bases; junction bases not matched to a gene: 8. The CDR3 totals 13 residues. The DNA for the CDR3 is TGTGCCAGCAGTTTCCGACAGGGCCTAAGGCAGTTCTTC. It translates to CASSFRQGLRQFF.

V and J are TRBV6-1 and TRBJ1-1; TRBD1 agrees at 8 bases. Germline loops: CDR1 MNHNS, CDR2 SASEGT. The V gene end was trimmed by 3 bases and the J gene end by 1 base; junction bases not matched to a gene: 4. The CDR3 is made up of 15 amino acids. The CDR3 is CASSEQGAGNTEAFF. The CDR3 DNA sequence: TGTGCCAGCAGTGAGCAGGGGGCCGGGAACACTGAAGCTTTCTTT.

The gene calls are TRBV9 and TRBJ2-2; 9 bases fit TRBD2. The germline CDR1 and CDR2 sequences are SGDLS and YYNGEE. The CDR3 length is 15 residues. Losses at the gene ends were 0 bases for V and 7 bases for J; bases not matched to a gene: 4. CDR3 sequence reads: CASSVGGGALGELFF. In nucleotides, the CDR3 is TGTGCCAGCAGCGTAGGCGGGGGGGCCCTCGGGGAGCTGTTTTTT.

The chain recombines TRBV4-3 with TRBJ2-2; TRBD1 matches at 7 bases. The CDR3 runs to 16 residues. From germline, CDR1 is LGHNA and CDR2 YSLEER. V was clipped by 1 base and J by 6 bases; unmatched bases: 8. CDR3 region: CASSQGARGLSGELFF. DNA for the CDR3: TGCGCCAGCAGCCAAGGGGCCAGGGGGTTATCCGGGGAGCTGTTTTTT.

The chain carries TRBV6-5 and TRBJ1-6, with D perhaps matching TRBD1 (5 bases). The V end was cut by 6 bases, the J end by 10 bases, with 10 bases between. Germline CDR1 reads MNHEY; CDR2 reads SVGAGI. There are 12 residues in the CDR3. The CDR3 sequence is CASSRQGSPLHF. The CDR3 DNA sequence: TGTGCCAGCAGCCGGCAGGGCTCACCCCTCCACTTT.

The chain carries TRBV30 and TRBJ2-1; 13 bases match TRBD2. CDR1 GTSNPN and CDR2 SVGIG come from the germline V gene (reference sequence). The V gene end was trimmed by 4 bases and the J gene end by 12 bases; junction bases not matched to a gene: 12. CDR3 length: 15 amino acids. The DNA for the CDR3 is TGTGCCTGGACAGGGTCGAGACTAGCGGGGGGCCCGCAGTTCTTC. Translation: CAWTGSRLAGGPQFF.

The V call is TRBV7-2, the J call TRBJ2-3; no clear D. The CDR3 has 16 residues. Germline V CDR1 and CDR2: SGHTA, FQGNSA. Trimming shortened V by 2 bases and J by 0 bases, and 12 bases separated the two germline ends. The CDR3 loop reads CASSLFSIRSTDTQYF. The CDR3 bases are TGTGCCAGCAGCTTATTTTCCATCCGGAGCACAGATACGCAGTATTTT.

The chain has TRBV9 and TRBJ2-5; 12 bases agree with TRBD2. V lost 0 bases and J lost 5; bases outside the gene matches: 8. CDR1 and CDR2 from the germline V gene are SGDLS and YYNGEE. The CDR3 consists of 17 residues. The CDR3 DNA sequence: TGTGCCAGCAGCGTAGGTCTAGCGGGGGGGCCTCGGGAGACCCAGTACTTC. Protein: CASSVGLAGGPRETQYF. Full variable domain (rest looked up from reference TRBV9 and TRBJ2-5): DSGVTQTPKHLITATGQRVTLRCSPRSGDLSVYWYQQSLDQGLQFLIQYYNGEERAKGNILERFSAQQFPDLHSELNLSSLELGDSALYFCASSVGLAGGPRETQYFGPGTRLLVL.